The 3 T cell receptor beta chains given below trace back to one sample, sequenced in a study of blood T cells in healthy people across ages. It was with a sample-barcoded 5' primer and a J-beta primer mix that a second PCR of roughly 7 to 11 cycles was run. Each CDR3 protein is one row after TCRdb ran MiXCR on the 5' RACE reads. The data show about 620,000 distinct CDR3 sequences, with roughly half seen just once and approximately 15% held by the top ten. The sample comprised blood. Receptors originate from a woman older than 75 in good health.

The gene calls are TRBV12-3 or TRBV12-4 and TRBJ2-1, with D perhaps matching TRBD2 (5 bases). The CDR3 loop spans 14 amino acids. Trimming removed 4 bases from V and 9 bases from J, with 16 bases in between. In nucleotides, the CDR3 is TGTGCCAGCAGTTCCCTAGCAGACGTCGGTGAGCAGTTCTTC. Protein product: CASSSLADVGEQFF.

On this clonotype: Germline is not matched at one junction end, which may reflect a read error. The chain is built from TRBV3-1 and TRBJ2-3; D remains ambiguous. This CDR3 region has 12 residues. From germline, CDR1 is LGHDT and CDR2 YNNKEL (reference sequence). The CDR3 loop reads CASSNPTATRYF. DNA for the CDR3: TGTGCCAGCAGCAACCCCACGGCTACGCGGTATTTT.

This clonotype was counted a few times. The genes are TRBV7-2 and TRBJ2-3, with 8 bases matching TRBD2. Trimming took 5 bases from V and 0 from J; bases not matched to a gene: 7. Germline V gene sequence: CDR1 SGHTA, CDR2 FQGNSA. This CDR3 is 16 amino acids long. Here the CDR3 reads CASSPIAGRSTDTQYF. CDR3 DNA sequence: TGTGCCAGCAGCCCCATAGCGGGGCGTAGCACAGATACGCAGTATTTT.